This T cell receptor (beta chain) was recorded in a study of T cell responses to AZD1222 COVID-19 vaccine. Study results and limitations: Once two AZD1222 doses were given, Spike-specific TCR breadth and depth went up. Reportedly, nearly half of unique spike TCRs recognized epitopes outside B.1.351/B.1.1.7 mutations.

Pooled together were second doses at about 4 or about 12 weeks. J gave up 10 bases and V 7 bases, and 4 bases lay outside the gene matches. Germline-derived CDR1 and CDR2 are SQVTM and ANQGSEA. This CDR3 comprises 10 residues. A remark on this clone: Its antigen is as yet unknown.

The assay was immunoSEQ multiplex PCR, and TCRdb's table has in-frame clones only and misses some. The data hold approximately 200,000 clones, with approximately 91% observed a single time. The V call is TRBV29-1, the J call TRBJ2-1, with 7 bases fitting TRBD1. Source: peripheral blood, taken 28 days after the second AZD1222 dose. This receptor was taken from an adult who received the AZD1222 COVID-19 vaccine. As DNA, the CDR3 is TGCAGCGGGTACAGGGGCGAGCAGTTCTTC. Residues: CSGYRGEQFF.